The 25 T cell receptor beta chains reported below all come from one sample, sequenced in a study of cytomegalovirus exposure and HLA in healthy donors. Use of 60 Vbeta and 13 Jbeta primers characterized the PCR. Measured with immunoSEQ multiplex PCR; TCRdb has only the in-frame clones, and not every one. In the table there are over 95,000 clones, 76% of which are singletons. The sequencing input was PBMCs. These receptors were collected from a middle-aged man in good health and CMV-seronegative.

The DNA for the CDR3 is TGTGCCAGCAGTTGGGCAGGGGCAGGGGGTCAGCCCCAGCATTTT. This encodes CASSWAGAGGQPQHF. V and J are TRBV28 and TRBJ1-5; TRBD1 aligns across 7 bases. The V segment lost 4 bases and the J segment 6 bases; nucleotides outside the gene matches: 9. CDR1 and CDR2 from the germline V gene are MDHEN and SYDVKM. The CDR3 is made up of 15 amino acids.

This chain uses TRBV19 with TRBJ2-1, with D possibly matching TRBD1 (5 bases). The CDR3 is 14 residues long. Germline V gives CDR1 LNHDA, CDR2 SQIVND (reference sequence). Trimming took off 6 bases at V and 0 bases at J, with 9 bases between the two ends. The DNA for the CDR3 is TGTGCCAGTAGGGACAAAATCTCCTACAATGAGCAGTTCTTC. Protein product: CASRDKISYNEQFF.

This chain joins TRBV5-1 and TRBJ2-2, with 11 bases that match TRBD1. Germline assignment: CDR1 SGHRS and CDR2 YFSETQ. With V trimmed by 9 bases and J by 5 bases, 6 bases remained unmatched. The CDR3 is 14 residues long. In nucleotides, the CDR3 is TGCGCCACAAGCCGGGACAGGGGGACCGGGGAGCTGTTTTTT. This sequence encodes CATSRDRGTGELFF.

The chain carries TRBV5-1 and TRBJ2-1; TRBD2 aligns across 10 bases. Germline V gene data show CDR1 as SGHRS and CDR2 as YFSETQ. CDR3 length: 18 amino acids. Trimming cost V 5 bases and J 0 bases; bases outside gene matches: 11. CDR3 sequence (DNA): TGCGCCAGCAGGCCGGGACTAGCGAGAAGAAGCTCCTACAATGAGCAGTTCTTC. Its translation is CASRPGLARRSSYNEQFF.

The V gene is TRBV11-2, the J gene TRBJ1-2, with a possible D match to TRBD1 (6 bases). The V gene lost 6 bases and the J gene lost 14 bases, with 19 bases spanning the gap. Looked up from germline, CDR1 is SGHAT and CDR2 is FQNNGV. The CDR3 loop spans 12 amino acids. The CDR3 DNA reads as TGTGCCAGCAGTCTGGGAAGGGGGTCGTGTACCTTC. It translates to CASSLGRGSCTF.

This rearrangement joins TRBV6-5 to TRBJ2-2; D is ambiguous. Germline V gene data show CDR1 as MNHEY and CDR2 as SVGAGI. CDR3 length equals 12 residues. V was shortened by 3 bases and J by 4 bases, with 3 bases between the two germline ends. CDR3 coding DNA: TGTGCCAGCAGTTATAGCACCGGGGAGCTGTTTTTT. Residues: CASSYSTGELFF.

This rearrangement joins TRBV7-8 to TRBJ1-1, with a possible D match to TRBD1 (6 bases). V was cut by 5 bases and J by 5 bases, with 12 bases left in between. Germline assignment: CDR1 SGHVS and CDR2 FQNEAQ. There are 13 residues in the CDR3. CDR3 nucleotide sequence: TGTGCCAGCAGCCCAAGGACAGTGACTGAAGCTTTCTTT. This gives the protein CASSPRTVTEAFF.

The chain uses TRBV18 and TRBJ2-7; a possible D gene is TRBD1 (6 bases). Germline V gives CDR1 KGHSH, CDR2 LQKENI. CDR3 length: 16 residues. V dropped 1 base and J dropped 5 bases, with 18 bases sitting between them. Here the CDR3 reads CASSPLSTGIGDEQYF. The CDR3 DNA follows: TGTGCCAGCTCACCACTTTCTACAGGGATCGGCGACGAGCAGTACTTC.

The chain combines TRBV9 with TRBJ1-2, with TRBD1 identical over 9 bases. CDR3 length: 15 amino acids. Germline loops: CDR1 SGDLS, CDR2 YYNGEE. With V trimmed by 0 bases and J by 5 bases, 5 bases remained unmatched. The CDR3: CASSVDGTGRYGYTF. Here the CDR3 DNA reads TGTGCCAGCAGCGTAGACGGGACAGGGCGGTATGGCTACACCTTC.

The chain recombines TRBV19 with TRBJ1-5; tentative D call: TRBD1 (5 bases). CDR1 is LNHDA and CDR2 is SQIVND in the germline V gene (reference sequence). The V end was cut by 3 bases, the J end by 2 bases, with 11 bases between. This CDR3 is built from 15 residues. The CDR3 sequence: CASSIAGFRNQPQHF. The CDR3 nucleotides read TGTGCCAGTAGTATCGCAGGGTTTCGCAATCAGCCCCAGCATTTT.

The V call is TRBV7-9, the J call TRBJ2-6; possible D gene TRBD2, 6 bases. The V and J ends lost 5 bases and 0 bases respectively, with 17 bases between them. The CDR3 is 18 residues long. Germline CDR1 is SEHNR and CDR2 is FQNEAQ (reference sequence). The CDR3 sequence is CASSPLRGSVSGANVLTF. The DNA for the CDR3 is TGTGCCAGCAGCCCCCTTCGGGGGTCGGTCTCTGGGGCCAACGTCCTGACTTTC.

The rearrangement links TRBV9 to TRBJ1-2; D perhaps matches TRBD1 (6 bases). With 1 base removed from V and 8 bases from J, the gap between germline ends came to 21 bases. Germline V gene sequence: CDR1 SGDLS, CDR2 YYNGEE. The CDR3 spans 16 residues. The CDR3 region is CASSVSSLRGASGYTF. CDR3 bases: TGTGCCAGCAGCGTATCTAGTCTCCGGGGGGCTAGCGGCTACACCTTC. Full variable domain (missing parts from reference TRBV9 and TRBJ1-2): DSGVTQTPKHLITATGQRVTLRCSPRSGDLSVYWYQQSLDQGLQFLIQYYNGEERAKGNILERFSAQQFPDLHSELNLSSLELGDSALYFCASSVSSLRGASGYTFGSGTRLTVV.

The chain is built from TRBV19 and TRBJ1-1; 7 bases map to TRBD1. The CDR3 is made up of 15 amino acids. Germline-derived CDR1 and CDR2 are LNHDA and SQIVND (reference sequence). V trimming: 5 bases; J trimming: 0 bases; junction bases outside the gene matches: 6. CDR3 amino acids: CASSLGTDMNTEAFF. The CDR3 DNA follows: TGTGCCAGTAGTTTGGGGACAGACATGAACACTGAAGCTTTCTTT.

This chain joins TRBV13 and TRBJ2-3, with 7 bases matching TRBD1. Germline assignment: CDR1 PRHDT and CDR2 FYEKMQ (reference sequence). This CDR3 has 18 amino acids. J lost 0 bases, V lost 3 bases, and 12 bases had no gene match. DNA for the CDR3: TGTGCCAGCAGCTTCTTTTGGGACAGAAAAGCTAGCACAGATACGCAGTATTTT. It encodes CASSFFWDRKASTDTQYF.

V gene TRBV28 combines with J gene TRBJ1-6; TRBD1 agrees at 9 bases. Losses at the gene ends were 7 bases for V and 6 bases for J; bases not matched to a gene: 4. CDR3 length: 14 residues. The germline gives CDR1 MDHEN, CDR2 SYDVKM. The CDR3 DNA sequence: TGTGCCAGCATTAGGGACAGGGCTAATTCACCCCTCCACTTT. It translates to CASIRDRANSPLHF.

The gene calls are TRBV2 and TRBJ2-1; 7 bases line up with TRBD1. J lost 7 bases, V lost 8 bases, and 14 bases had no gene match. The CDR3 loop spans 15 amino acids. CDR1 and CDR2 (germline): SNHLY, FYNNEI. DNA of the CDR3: TGTGCCAGCCAAGGAACGGGACAGCACCGAAATGAGCAGTTCTTC. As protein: CASQGTGQHRNEQFF.

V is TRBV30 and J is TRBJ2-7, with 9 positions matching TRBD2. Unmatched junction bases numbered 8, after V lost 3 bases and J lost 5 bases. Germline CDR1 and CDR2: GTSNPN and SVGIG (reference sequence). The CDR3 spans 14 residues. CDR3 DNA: TGTGCCTGGAGGCACGGGCTAGCGGGGAACGAGCAGTACTTC. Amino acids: CAWRHGLAGNEQYF.

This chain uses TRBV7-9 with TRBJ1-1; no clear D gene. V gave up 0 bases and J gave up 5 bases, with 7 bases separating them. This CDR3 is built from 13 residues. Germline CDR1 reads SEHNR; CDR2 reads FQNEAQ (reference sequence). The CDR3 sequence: CASSLASATEAFF. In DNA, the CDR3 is TGTGCCAGCAGCTTAGCGTCAGCGACTGAAGCTTTCTTT.

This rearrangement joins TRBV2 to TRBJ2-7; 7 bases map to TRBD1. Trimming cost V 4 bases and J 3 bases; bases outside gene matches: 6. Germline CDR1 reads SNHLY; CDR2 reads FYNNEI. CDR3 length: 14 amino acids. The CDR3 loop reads CASSVLRGSYEQYF. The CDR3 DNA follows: TGTGCCAGCAGTGTTCTCAGGGGGAGCTACGAGCAGTACTTC.

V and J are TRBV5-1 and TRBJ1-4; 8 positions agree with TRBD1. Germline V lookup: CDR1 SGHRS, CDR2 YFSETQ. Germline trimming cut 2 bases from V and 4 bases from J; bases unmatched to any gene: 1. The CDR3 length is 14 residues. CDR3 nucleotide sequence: TGCGCCAGCAGCTTTACAGGGGGTAATGAAAAACTGTTTTTT. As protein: CASSFTGGNEKLFF.

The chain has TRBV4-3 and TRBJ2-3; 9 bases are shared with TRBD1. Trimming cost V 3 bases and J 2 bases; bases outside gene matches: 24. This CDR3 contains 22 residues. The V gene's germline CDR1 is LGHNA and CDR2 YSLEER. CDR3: CASSQGPIRPGQGRKVTDTQYF. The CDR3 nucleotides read TGCGCCAGCAGCCAGGGGCCGATTCGCCCGGGACAGGGTAGGAAGGTCACAGATACGCAGTATTTT.

The CDR3: CASSQGGGREQFF. CDR3 in DNA: TGCGCCAGCAGCCAAGGGGGGGGTCGTGAGCAGTTCTTC. The rearrangement joins TRBV5-1 to TRBJ2-1, with D tentatively TRBD2 (7 bases). The CDR3 loop spans 13 amino acids. Germline V gene lookup returns CDR1 SGHRS and CDR2 YFSETQ. Trimming removed 4 bases from V and 9 bases from J, with 14 bases in between.

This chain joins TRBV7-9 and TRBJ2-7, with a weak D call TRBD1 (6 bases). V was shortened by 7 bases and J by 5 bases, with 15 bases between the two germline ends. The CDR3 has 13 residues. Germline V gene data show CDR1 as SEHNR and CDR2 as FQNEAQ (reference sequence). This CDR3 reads CASKSQGVHEQYF. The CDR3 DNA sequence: TGTGCCAGCAAATCACAGGGCGTCCACGAGCAGTACTTC.

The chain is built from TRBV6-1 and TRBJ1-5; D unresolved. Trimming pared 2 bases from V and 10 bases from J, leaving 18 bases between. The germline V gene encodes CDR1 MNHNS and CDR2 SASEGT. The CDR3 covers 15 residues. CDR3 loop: CASSEFKVTTFPQHF. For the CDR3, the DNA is TGTGCCAGCAGTGAATTCAAGGTAACTACCTTTCCCCAGCATTTT.

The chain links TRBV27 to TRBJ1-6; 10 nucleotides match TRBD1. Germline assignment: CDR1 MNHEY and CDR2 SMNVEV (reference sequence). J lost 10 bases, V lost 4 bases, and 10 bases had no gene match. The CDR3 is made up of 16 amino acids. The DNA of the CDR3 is TGTGCCAGCAGTTCTCCGCGGGACAGGGGAGGATCACCCCTCCACTTT. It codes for CASSSPRDRGGSPLHF.